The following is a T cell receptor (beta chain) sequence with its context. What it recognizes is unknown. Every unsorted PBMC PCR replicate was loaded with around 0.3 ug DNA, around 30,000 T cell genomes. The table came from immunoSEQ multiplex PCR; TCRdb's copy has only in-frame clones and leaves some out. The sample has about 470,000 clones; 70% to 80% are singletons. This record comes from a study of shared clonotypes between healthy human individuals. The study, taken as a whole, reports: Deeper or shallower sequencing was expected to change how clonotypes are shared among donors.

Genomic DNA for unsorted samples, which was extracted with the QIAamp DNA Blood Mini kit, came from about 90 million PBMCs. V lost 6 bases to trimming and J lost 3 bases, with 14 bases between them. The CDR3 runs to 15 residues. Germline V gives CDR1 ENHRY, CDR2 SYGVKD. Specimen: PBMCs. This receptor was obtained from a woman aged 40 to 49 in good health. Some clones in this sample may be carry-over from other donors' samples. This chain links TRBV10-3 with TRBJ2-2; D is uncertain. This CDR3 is CAISLTGGDTGELFF. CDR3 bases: TGTGCCATCAGCCTCACGGGTGGGGACACCGGGGAGCTGTTTTTT.